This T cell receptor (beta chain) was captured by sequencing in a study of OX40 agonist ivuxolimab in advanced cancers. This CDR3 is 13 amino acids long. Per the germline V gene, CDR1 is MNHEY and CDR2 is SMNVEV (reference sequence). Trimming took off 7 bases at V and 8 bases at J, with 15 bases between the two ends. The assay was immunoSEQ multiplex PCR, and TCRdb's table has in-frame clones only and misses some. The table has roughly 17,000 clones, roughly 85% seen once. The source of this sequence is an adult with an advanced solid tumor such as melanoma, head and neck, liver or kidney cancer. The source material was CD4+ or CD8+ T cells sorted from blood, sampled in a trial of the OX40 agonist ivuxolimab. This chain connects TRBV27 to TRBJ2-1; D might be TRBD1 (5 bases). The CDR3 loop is CASTLLQGDEQFF. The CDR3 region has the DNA TGTGCCAGCACCCTTCTTCAGGGCGATGAGCAGTTCTTC.